This T cell receptor (beta chain) came from a study of cytomegalovirus exposure and HLA in healthy donors. General observations from the study: Researchers counted around 180 TCR beta chains as cytomegalovirus-associated. Reportedly, fewer N-insertions than the roughly 700-donor mean appeared in an Asian-associated ancestry cluster in a later analysis.

This CDR3 is built from 13 residues. V dropped 4 bases and J dropped 5 bases, with 14 bases sitting between them. Germline assignment: CDR1 SQVTM and CDR2 ANQGSEA. Both 60 Vbeta primers and 13 Jbeta primers went into the PCR. Some clones are missing from TCRdb's copy, which holds only in-frame ones; the method was immunoSEQ multiplex PCR. The repertoire holds around 170,000 clones, 77% seen once, with less than 1.5% in the top ten. Note on this clone: Its antigen remains unknown.

The TCR comes from a man younger than 30 in good health and CMV-seronegative. The sequenced sample was PBMCs. The chain recombines TRBV29-1 with TRBJ1-2; D is possibly TRBD1 (5 bases). CDR3 sequence reads: CSVGRGSSYGYTF. CDR3 DNA: TGCAGCGTTGGGAGGGGCAGCTCTTATGGCTACACCTTC.